Each of the 16 T cell receptor beta chains below was sequenced from the same sample in a study of shared clonotypes between healthy human individuals. The table came from immunoSEQ multiplex PCR; TCRdb's copy has only in-frame clones and leaves some out. The profile shows roughly 1,100,000 clones, about 76% of them singletons. Source material: memory CD4+ T cells sorted from blood. As for subset: CD45RA-negative fraction. The receptors were sampled from a man aged 18-30 years in good health.

V and J are TRBV19 and TRBJ1-1, with D maybe TRBD1 (5 bases). The germline V gene has CDR1 LNHDA and CDR2 SQIVND (reference sequence). CDR3 length: 13 amino acids. V shed 8 bases and J shed 0 bases, with 10 bases lying between them. CDR3 nucleotide sequence: TGTGCCAGTGGGAGGGGCCTGAACACTGAAGCTTTCTTT. It encodes CASGRGLNTEAFF.

The J gene is TRBJ2-1, the V gene TRBV2; D may be TRBD1 (7 bases). Germline V CDR1 and CDR2: SNHLY, FYNNEI. CDR3 length: 16 residues. V gave up 8 bases and J gave up 5 bases, with 22 bases separating them. The CDR3 spells CASSWPRGVHNNEQFF. The CDR3 bases are TGTGCCAGCTCCTGGCCCAGGGGGGTCCACAACAATGAGCAGTTCTTC.

V and J are TRBV9 and TRBJ1-4; D may be TRBD1 (6 bases). CDR3 size: 15 residues. Per the germline V gene, CDR1 is SGDLS and CDR2 is YYNGEE. V shed 0 bases and J shed 8 bases, with 14 bases lying between them. The chain's CDR3 is CASSVAGGREEKLFF. CDR3 DNA sequence: TGTGCCAGCAGCGTAGCTGGGGGGCGCGAGGAAAAACTGTTTTTT.

The chain carries TRBV4-1 and TRBJ2-7; TRBD2 matches at 8 bases. Germline assignment: CDR1 MGHRA and CDR2 YSYEKL. There are 15 residues in the CDR3. Unmatched junction bases numbered 9, after V lost 5 bases and J lost 3 bases. For the CDR3, the DNA is TGCGCCAGCAGCTTTAGCGGGGTAACGAACTACGAGCAGTACTTC. It translates to CASSFSGVTNYEQYF.

The rearrangement joins TRBV6-1 to TRBJ1-2; no firm D call. CDR1 MNHNS and CDR2 SASEGT come from the germline V gene. The CDR3 runs to 13 residues. V was clipped by 6 bases and J by 3 bases, with 11 bases between them. As DNA, the CDR3 is TGTGCCAGCAGGGAGGCGGGGTACTATGGCTACACCTTC. Its translation is CASREAGYYGYTF.

The chain links TRBV6-5 to TRBJ2-7; tentatively, D is TRBD2 (6 bases). The CDR3 length is 12 residues. Germline values: CDR1 MNHEY, CDR2 SVGAGI. V was trimmed by 6 bases and J by 5 bases, leaving 11 bases between them. CDR3 protein: CASRATSDEQYF. The CDR3 region has the DNA TGTGCCAGCAGAGCGACTAGTGACGAGCAGTACTTC.

This chain uses TRBV5-4 with TRBJ2-4; 10 nucleotides align to TRBD2. The CDR3 runs to 16 residues. Per the germline V gene, CDR1 is SGHNT and CDR2 is YYREEE (reference sequence). Germline trimming cut 4 bases from V and 5 bases from J; bases unmatched to any gene: 9. DNA of the CDR3: TGTGCCAGCAGCCCTGATCTAGCGGGGGTGCAAAACATTCAGTACTTC. It translates to CASSPDLAGVQNIQYF.

As for this clone: Additional DNA sequences in this sample encode the identical CDR3. J is TRBJ2-1 and V is TRBV9; perhaps D is TRBD1 or TRBD2 (5 bases each). The length of the CDR3 is 14 residues. Germline CDR1 SGDLS, CDR2 YYNGEE. The V end was cut by 0 bases, the J end by 4 bases, with 8 bases between. The CDR3 sequence is CASSVGGNYNEQFF. DNA of the CDR3: TGTGCCAGCAGCGTAGGGGGGAATTACAATGAGCAGTTCTTC.

The genes are TRBV30 and TRBJ2-5; D unclear. Germline V gives CDR1 GTSNPN, CDR2 SVGIG (reference sequence). Trimming stripped 2 bases from V and 2 bases from J, with 9 bases between. This CDR3 has 13 amino acids. The CDR3 loop is CAWSRSQQETQYF. The CDR3 DNA is TGTGCCTGGAGTAGGTCCCAGCAAGAGACCCAGTACTTC.

The V and J genes are TRBV6-1 and TRBJ2-7; tentative D call: TRBD1 (5 bases). This CDR3 contains 14 residues. CDR1 MNHNS and CDR2 SASEGT come from the germline V gene. The V end lost 3 bases, the J end lost 0 bases, and 9 bases lay between the germline ends. In DNA form, the CDR3 reads TGTGCCAGCAGTGAGCGACAGTACTCCTACGAGCAGTACTTC. Protein product: CASSERQYSYEQYF.

CDR3 DNA sequence: TGTGCCAGCAAGATGTCCGTAGAGACCCAGTACTTC. The encoded protein is CASKMSVETQYF. The chain couples TRBV2 to TRBJ2-5; D gene ambiguous. This CDR3 region has 12 residues. Trimming pared 7 bases from V and 4 bases from J, leaving 10 bases between. CDR1 and CDR2 from the germline V gene are SNHLY and FYNNEI.

As regards this clone: In the same sample, other DNA sequences code for this CDR3. The V gene is TRBV7-2, the J gene TRBJ2-7, with 9 nucleotides matching TRBD2. CDR3 length equals 15 residues. V shed 1 base, J shed 3 bases, and the junction held 4 bases outside the gene matches. The V gene's germline CDR1 is SGHTA and CDR2 FQGNSA. As DNA, the CDR3 is TGTGCCAGCAGCTTAGTTGGTAGCGGGAGCTACGAGCAGTACTTC. Its protein is CASSLVGSGSYEQYF.

The chain uses TRBV30 and TRBJ1-1; 9 positions agree with TRBD1. Per germline, CDR1 GTSNPN and CDR2 SVGIG (reference sequence). The J segment lost 6 bases and the V segment lost 4 bases, leaving 9 bases of the junction unmatched. The CDR3 is made up of 14 amino acids. CDR3 DNA: TGTGCCTGGATCAGGGACAGGGCCTGGCCTGAAGCTTTCTTT. Encoded protein: CAWIRDRAWPEAFF. Together with reference TRBV30 and TRBJ1-1, the CDR3 gives the full variable domain: SQTIHQWPATLVQPVGSPLSLECTVEGTSNPNLYWYRQAAGRGLQLLFYSVGIGQISSEVPQNLSASRPQDRQFILSSKKLLLSDSGFYLCAWIRDRAWPEAFFGQGTRLTVV.

At least ten counts were recorded for this clone. J is TRBJ2-7 and V is TRBV7-9; the D gene is possibly TRBD1 (6 bases). The CDR3 has 14 amino acids. Germline V lookup: CDR1 SEHNR, CDR2 FQNEAQ (reference sequence). Trimming took 5 bases from V and 1 from J, leaving 12 bases between them. The CDR3 sequence: CASSRRDKSYEQYF. The CDR3 DNA reads TGTGCCAGCAGCCGCCGGGACAAGTCCTACGAGCAGTACTTC.

CDR3 protein: CASSQEGFSGASYSGELFF. In nucleotides, the CDR3 is TGCGCCAGCAGCCAAGAGGGCTTTTCGGGGGCGAGTTATTCCGGGGAGCTGTTTTTT. J is TRBJ2-2 and V is TRBV4-3; D may match TRBD1 or TRBD2 (6 bases each). The CDR3 contains 19 residues. Germline lookup yields CDR1 LGHNA and CDR2 YSLEER. Trimming took off 0 bases at V and 6 bases at J, with 23 bases between the two ends.

The V gene is TRBV29-1, the J gene TRBJ1-1; TRBD1 is a possible D gene (5 bases). Germline CDR1 is SQVTM and CDR2 is ANQGSEA. The CDR3 length is 11 residues. Between the trimmed V and J ends, which lost 6 bases and 5 bases, there was a span of 10 bases. The CDR3: CSVGERTEAFF. The CDR3 DNA sequence: TGCAGCGTGGGGGAGAGGACTGAAGCTTTCTTT.